This paragraph reports one TCR beta chain. Generated by immunoSEQ multiplex PCR, the TCRdb table keeps only in-frame clones and is missing some. The sample consists of approximately 81,000 clones, under 97% of them appearing once. This sample is drawn from a study of technical replicates of blood from a few donors. Germline CDR1 reads MNHNS; CDR2 reads SASEGT. Deletions cut 1 base from V and 5 bases from J, with 14 bases between. The CDR3 is 16 amino acids. Sequencing was carried out using T cells isolated from PBMCs. This chain connects TRBV6-1 to TRBJ1-4, with D maybe TRBD1 (5 bases). The TCR sequence derives from a human donor in good health. DNA for the CDR3: TGTGCCAGCAGTGAAGTGGTGACAGAAGGGAATGAAAAACTGTTTTTT. This sequence encodes CASSEVVTEGNEKLFF.